The present T cell receptor beta chain was sequenced within a study of blood T cell repertoires in COVID-19. The wider study: Samples of COVID-19 (acute and convalescent) were obtained from the United States, Italy and Spain. Sources were T cells, B-cell-depleted T cells, or PBMCs; the material itself was cDNA or gDNA.

Authors' analysis steps: Amplified reference gene primers provided the basis for estimating nucleated cell counts. This table comes from immunoSEQ multiplex PCR, and its TCRdb copy is limited to in-frame clones, with some not included. V and J calls plus clone size are reproduced from that table; the DNA served to infer D and trimming. The table lists 80,000 or so clones, roughly four fifths of them singletons. The CDR3 is made up of 16 amino acids. CDR1 and CDR2 from the germline V gene are MNHNS and SASEGT. Trimming took off 2 bases at V and 5 bases at J, with 17 bases between the two ends. The receptor was derived from a human donor in a cohort sampled during active COVID-19. The V call is TRBV6-1, the J call TRBJ2-3; D might be TRBD1 (6 bases). Specimen: peripheral blood. DNA of the CDR3: TGTGCCAGCAGTGAATCTTGGGGGCCTGGGGGAGATACGCAGTATTTT. Protein product: CASSESWGPGGDTQYF.